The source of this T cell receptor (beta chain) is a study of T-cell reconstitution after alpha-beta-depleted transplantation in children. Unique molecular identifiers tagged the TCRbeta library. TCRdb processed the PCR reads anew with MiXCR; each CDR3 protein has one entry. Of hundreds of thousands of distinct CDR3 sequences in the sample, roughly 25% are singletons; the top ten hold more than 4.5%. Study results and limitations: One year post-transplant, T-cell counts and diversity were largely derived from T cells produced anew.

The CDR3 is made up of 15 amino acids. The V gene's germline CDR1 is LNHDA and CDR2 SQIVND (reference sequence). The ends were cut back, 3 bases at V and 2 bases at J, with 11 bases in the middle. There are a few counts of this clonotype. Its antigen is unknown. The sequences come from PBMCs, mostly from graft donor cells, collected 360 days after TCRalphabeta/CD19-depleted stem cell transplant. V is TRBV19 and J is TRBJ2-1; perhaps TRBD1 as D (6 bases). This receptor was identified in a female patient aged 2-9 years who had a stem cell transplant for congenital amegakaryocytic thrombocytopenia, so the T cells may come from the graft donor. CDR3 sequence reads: CASSITGTTYNEQFF. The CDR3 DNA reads TGTGCCAGTAGTATCACTGGGACAACCTACAATGAGCAGTTCTTC.